This is a list of T cell receptor beta chains from one sample in a study of shared clonotypes between healthy human individuals. Profiling relied on immunoSEQ multiplex PCR, and the TCRdb table lists in-frame clones only, not all of them. The data contain about 980,000 clones, about 80% of them singletons. The source material was memory CD4+ T cells sorted from blood. Receptor source: a young man in good health. The conserved cysteine and the conserved F or W are not part of the CDR3 here. The order of the fields is D gene, V gene, J gene, CDR3 protein. A D gene is named only where the DNA matches it firmly.

d_call: -
v_call: TRBV11-2
j_call: TRBJ2-3
cdr3_aa: ASSLDFVGRSTDTQY

d_call: TRBD1
v_call: TRBV29-1
j_call: TRBJ1-1
cdr3_aa: SVRDRASPWLV

d_call: -
v_call: TRBV6-5
j_call: TRBJ2-7
cdr3_aa: ASISQSYEQY

d_call: -
v_call: TRBV13
j_call: TRBJ1-2
cdr3_aa: ASSSMSSGVGTFNYGYT

d_call: -
v_call: TRBV7-8
j_call: TRBJ2-7
cdr3_aa: ASSLVGGVSYEQY

d_call: TRBD1
v_call: TRBV6-5
j_call: TRBJ2-7
cdr3_aa: ASSYDRGTYEQY

d_call: TRBD2
v_call: TRBV6-1
j_call: TRBJ2-6
cdr3_aa: ASSEVGGSGANVLT

d_call: -
v_call: TRBV18
j_call: TRBJ2-5
cdr3_aa: ASSPSDTRPEY

d_call: -
v_call: TRBV2
j_call: TRBJ1-4
cdr3_aa: ASSEGGTNEKLF

d_call: TRBD1
v_call: TRBV18
j_call: TRBJ2-3
cdr3_aa: ASSGQAADTQY

d_call: -
v_call: TRBV4-2
j_call: TRBJ2-1
cdr3_aa: ASSQERNSYNEQF

d_call: TRBD1
v_call: TRBV7-9
j_call: TRBJ2-7
cdr3_aa: ASSLGQGAIYEQY

d_call: -
v_call: TRBV2
j_call: TRBJ1-6
cdr3_aa: ASRQDNSPLH

d_call: TRBD2
v_call: TRBV14
j_call: TRBJ2-2
cdr3_aa: ASSHLLGLAGASGELF

d_call: -
v_call: TRBV5-1
j_call: TRBJ2-4
cdr3_aa: ASSRGVGAAKNIQY

d_call: TRBD1
v_call: TRBV6-1
j_call: TRBJ1-6
cdr3_aa: ASSEAGQGGTPLH

d_call: TRBD1
v_call: TRBV9
j_call: TRBJ2-7
cdr3_aa: ASSAFGTVYEQY

d_call: TRBD1
v_call: TRBV10-3
j_call: TRBJ1-1
cdr3_aa: AISSDRGLTEAF

d_call: TRBD1
v_call: TRBV7-2
j_call: TRBJ1-1
cdr3_aa: ASSSTGLSTEAF

d_call: TRBD1
v_call: TRBV7-9
j_call: TRBJ2-7
cdr3_aa: ASSLPRNRQGIYEQY

d_call: -
v_call: TRBV6-1
j_call: TRBJ2-4
cdr3_aa: ASSTGRENIQY

d_call: -
v_call: TRBV10-3
j_call: TRBJ1-4
cdr3_aa: AISEGGNEKLF

d_call: -
v_call: TRBV6-6
j_call: TRBJ1-6
cdr3_aa: ASSYGGADNSPLH

d_call: -
v_call: TRBV9
j_call: TRBJ2-7
cdr3_aa: ASSRQGTGPYSYEQY

d_call: -
v_call: TRBV9
j_call: TRBJ2-3
cdr3_aa: ASSVGGGDTQY

d_call: TRBD1
v_call: TRBV7-8
j_call: TRBJ1-6
cdr3_aa: ASSLNGISGGNSPLH

d_call: -
v_call: TRBV2
j_call: TRBJ2-7
cdr3_aa: ASSYTVSGEWNGYEQY

d_call: TRBD1
v_call: TRBV7-6
j_call: TRBJ1-3
cdr3_aa: ASSLGAGGSGNTIY

d_call: TRBD1
v_call: TRBV11-2
j_call: TRBJ2-7
cdr3_aa: ASSPPGGQGYREQY

d_call: -
v_call: TRBV7-2
j_call: TRBJ2-7
cdr3_aa: ASSWGYEQY

d_call: -
v_call: TRBV6-1
j_call: TRBJ1-1
cdr3_aa: ASLESHTEAF

d_call: -
v_call: TRBV7-2
j_call: TRBJ2-7
cdr3_aa: ASSRARGNSYEQY

d_call: -
v_call: TRBV6-1
j_call: TRBJ1-6
cdr3_aa: ASSGRLNSPLH

d_call: -
v_call: TRBV30
j_call: TRBJ2-2
cdr3_aa: AAFPYTGELF

d_call: TRBD1
v_call: TRBV28
j_call: TRBJ1-2
cdr3_aa: ASSFLPQGLAYGYT

d_call: -
v_call: TRBV7-2
j_call: TRBJ1-1
cdr3_aa: ASSPDRYMNTEAF

d_call: TRBD1
v_call: TRBV6-6
j_call: TRBJ1-2
cdr3_aa: ASSHPGQGDGYT

d_call: -
v_call: TRBV7-9
j_call: TRBJ2-7
cdr3_aa: ASSSGTGSYEQY

d_call: -
v_call: TRBV2
j_call: TRBJ1-2
cdr3_aa: ASSEEDLIYGYT

d_call: -
v_call: TRBV27
j_call: TRBJ2-1
cdr3_aa: ASSWGSEQF

d_call: TRBD2
v_call: TRBV6-1
j_call: TRBJ2-4
cdr3_aa: ASSEGLTSGGRSAKNIQY

d_call: TRBD1
v_call: TRBV7-9
j_call: TRBJ1-2
cdr3_aa: ASSLGAMGTAHGYT

d_call: -
v_call: TRBV4-1
j_call: TRBJ2-6
cdr3_aa: ASSQPLQGPKAGANVLT